This record concerns one TCR beta chain sequence. Its specificity is unknown. Sequencing was performed with immunoSEQ multiplex PCR; in TCRdb, only in-frame clones are kept and a portion is missing. The sample includes around 130,000 clones, roughly nine tenths of them seen just once. CDR3 length equals 16 residues. Germline V CDR1 and CDR2: MDHEN, SYDVKM. V lost 9 bases and J lost 4, with 21 bases in between. The entry originates in a study of cytomegalovirus exposure and HLA in healthy donors. General study results and limits: It was reportedly the case that the classifier diagnosed cytomegalovirus status with high specificity and sensitivity.

The source of this sequence is a man in his thirties or forties in good health and CMV-seronegative. The specimen was PBMCs. The chain is built from TRBV28 and TRBJ1-4; maybe TRBD1 (5 bases). The DNA for the CDR3 is TGTGCCAGAAAGATTGCGGGACGTCGAATTAATGAAAAACTGTTTTTT. Translated: CARKIAGRRINEKLFF.